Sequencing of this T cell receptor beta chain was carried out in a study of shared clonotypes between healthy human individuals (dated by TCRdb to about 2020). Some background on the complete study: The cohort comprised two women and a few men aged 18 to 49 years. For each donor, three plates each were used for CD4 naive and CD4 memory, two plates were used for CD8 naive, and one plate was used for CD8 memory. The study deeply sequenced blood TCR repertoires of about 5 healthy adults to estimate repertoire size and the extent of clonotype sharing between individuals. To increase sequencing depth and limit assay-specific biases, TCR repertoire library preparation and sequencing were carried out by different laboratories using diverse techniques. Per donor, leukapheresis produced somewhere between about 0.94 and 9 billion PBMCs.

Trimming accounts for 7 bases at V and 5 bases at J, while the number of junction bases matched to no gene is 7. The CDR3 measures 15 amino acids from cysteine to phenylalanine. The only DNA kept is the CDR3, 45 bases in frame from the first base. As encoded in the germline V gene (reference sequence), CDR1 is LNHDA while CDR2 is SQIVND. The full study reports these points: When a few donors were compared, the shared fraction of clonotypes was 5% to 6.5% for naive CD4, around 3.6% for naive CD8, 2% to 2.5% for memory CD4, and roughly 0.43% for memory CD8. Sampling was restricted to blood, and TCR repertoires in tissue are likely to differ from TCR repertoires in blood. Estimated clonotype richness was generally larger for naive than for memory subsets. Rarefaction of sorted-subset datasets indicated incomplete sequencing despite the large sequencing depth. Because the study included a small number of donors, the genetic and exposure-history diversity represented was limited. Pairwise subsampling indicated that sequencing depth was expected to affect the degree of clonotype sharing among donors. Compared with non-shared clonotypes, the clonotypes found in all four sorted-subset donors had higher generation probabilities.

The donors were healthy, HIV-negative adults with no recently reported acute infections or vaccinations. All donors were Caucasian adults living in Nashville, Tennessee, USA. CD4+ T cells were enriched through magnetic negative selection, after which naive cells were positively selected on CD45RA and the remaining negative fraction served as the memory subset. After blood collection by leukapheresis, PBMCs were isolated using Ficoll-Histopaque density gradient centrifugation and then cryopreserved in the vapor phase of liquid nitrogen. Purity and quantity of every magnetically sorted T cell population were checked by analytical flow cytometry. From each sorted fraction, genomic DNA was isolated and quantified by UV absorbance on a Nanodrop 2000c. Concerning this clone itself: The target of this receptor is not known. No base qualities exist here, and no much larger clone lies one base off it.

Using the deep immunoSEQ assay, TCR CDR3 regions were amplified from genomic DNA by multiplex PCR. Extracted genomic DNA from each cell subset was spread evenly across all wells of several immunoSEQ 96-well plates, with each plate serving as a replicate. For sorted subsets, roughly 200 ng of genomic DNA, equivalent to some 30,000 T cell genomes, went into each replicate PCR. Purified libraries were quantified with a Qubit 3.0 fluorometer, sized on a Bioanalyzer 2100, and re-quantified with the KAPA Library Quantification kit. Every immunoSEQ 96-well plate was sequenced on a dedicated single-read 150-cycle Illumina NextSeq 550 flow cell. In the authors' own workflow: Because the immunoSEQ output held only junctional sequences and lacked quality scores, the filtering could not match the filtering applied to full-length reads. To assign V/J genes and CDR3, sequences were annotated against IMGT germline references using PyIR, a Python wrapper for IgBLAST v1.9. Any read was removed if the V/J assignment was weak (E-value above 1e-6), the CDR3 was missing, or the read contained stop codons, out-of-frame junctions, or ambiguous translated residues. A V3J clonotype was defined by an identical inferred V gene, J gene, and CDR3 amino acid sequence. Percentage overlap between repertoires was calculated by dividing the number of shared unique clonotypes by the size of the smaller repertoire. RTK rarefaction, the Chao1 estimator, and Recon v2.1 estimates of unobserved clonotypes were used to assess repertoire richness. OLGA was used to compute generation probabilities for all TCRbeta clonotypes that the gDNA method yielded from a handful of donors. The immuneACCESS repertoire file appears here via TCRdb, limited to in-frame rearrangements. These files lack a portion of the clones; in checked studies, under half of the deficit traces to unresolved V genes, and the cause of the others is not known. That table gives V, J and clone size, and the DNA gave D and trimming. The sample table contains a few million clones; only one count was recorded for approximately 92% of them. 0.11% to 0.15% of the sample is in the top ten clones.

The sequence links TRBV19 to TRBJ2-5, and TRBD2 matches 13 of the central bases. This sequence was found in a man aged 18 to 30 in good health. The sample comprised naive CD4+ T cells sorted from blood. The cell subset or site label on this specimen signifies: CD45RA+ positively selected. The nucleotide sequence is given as TGTGCCAGTACACGACTAGCGGGGGGCCGGGAGACCCAGTACTTC. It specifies CASTRLAGGRETQYF.